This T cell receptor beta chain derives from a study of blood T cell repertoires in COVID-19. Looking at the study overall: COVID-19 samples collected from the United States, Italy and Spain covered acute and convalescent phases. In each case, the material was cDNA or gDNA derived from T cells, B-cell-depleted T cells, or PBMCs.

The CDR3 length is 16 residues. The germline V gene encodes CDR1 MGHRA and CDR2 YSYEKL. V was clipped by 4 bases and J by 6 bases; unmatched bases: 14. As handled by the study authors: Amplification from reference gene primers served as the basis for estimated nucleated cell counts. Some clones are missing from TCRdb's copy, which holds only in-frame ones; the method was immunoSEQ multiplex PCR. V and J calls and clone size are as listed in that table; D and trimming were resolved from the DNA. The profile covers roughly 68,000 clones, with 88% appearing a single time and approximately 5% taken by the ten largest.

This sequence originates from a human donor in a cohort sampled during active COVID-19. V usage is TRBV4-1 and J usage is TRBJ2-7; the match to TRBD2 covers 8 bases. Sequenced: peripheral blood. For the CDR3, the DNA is TGCGCCAGCAGCCCGGGGGGGGGAGAAGCGTCCGGCGAGCAGTACTTC. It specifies CASSPGGGEASGEQYF.